Shown below are 27 T cell receptor beta chains from a single sample sequenced in a study of cytomegalovirus exposure and HLA in healthy donors. The study ran its PCR with 60 Vbeta and 13 Jbeta primers. The assay was immunoSEQ multiplex PCR, and TCRdb's table has in-frame clones only and misses some. The sample yields around 99,000 clones, 60% to 70% seen once. Sequencing was carried out using PBMCs. The receptors were gathered from a woman aged 30 to 39 in good health and CMV-seronegative.

The J gene is TRBJ1-1, the V gene TRBV11-3; D remains unclear. V lost 3 bases and J 1 base, leaving 6 bases between the germline ends. CDR3 size: 13 residues. The germline V gene has CDR1 SGHNT and CDR2 YENEEA. CDR3 in DNA: TGTGCCAGCAGCTTGAAGCCGAACACTGAAGCTTTCTTT. Encoded protein: CASSLKPNTEAFF.

This clone was seen just once. The V call is TRBV5-6, the J call TRBJ2-1; 12 bases line up with TRBD2. The germline V gene encodes CDR1 SGHDT and CDR2 YYEEEE. V was pared by 4 bases and J by 10 bases, with 15 bases of the junction left unmatched. This CDR3 contains 17 residues. Here the CDR3 reads CASSGDSSGGAGWEQFF. CDR3 in DNA: TGTGCCAGCAGCGGAGACTCTAGCGGGGGGGCCGGTTGGGAGCAGTTCTTC.

With respect to this clone: A read error may account for a junction end that differs from germline. The DNA of the CDR3 is TGTGCCAGCAACTTAATCCTTAATTCACCCCTCCACTTT. This encodes CASNLILNSPLHF. The V call is TRBV7-9, the J call TRBJ1-6; no firm D call. Per the germline V gene, CDR1 is SEHNR and CDR2 is FQNEAQ (reference sequence). The CDR3 runs to 13 residues.

The chain carries TRBV6-5 and TRBJ2-7; 11 positions match TRBD1. J was trimmed by 5 bases and V by 6 bases; bases with no gene match: 9. The CDR3 is made up of 15 amino acids. Per germline, CDR1 MNHEY and CDR2 SVGAGI. The CDR3 loop reads CASRHRTGGADEQYF. The CDR3 nucleotides read TGTGCCAGCAGGCACCGGACAGGGGGCGCCGACGAGCAGTACTTC.

The chain combines TRBV7-8 with TRBJ2-1; 10 bases line up with TRBD2. J lost 6 bases, V lost 2 bases, and 4 bases had no gene match. CDR1 is SGHVS and CDR2 is FQNEAQ in the germline V gene. The CDR3 loop spans 15 amino acids. The CDR3 loop is CASSLSSGRGNEQFF. CDR3 nucleotide sequence: TGTGCCAGCAGCTTATCTAGCGGGAGAGGCAATGAGCAGTTCTTC.

The rearrangement uses TRBV5-1 and TRBJ1-4; tentatively, D is TRBD1 (5 bases). Trimming took off 1 base at V and 5 bases at J, with 12 bases between the two ends. Germline-derived CDR1 and CDR2 are SGHRS and YFSETQ. This CDR3 comprises 15 residues. This CDR3 reads CASSLQGGMNEKLFF. The DNA of the CDR3 is TGCGCCAGCAGCTTGCAGGGAGGGATGAATGAAAAACTGTTTTTT.

The rearrangement uses TRBV27 and TRBJ2-6, with 7 bases lining up with TRBD1. Trimming removed 0 bases from V and 0 bases from J; junction bases left unmatched: 2. This CDR3 comprises 17 residues. The germline V gene has CDR1 MNHEY and CDR2 SMNVEV (reference sequence). The chain's CDR3 is CASSLSKGASGANVLTF. CDR3 bases: TGTGCCAGCAGTTTATCCAAGGGGGCCTCTGGGGCCAACGTCCTGACTTTC.

The chain employs TRBV7-3 and TRBJ2-2; unclear D gene. V was cut by 1 base and J by 6 bases, with 9 bases left in between. CDR3 size: 14 residues. CDR1 SGHTA and CDR2 FQGTGA come from the germline V gene. The DNA of the CDR3 is TGTGCCAGCAGCTTAAACTTAGCTGCCGGGGAGCTGTTTTTT. Protein: CASSLNLAAGELFF.

V gene TRBV10-3 combines with J gene TRBJ1-4, with TRBD1 as a possible D gene (5 bases). The CDR3 has 13 amino acids. V was pared by 10 bases and J by 8 bases, with 17 bases between. Germline assignment: CDR1 ENHRY and CDR2 SYGVKD. The CDR3 reads CATGRGIREKLFF. CDR3 nucleotide sequence: TGTGCCACCGGGCGGGGGATTCGGGAAAAACTGTTTTTT.

V is TRBV2 and J is TRBJ2-1, with D possibly TRBD1 on 6 matching bases. V dropped 4 bases and J dropped 4 bases, with 17 bases sitting between them. Germline CDR1 SNHLY, CDR2 FYNNEI. CDR3 size: 16 residues. Here the CDR3 reads CASSAPAGESYNEQFF. DNA for the CDR3: TGTGCCAGCAGTGCCCCCGCAGGGGAGTCTTACAATGAGCAGTTCTTC.

The chain couples TRBV6-5 to TRBJ2-5, with D possibly being TRBD2 (5 bases). The CDR3 sequence is 14 residues long. V shed 6 bases and J shed 5 bases, with 16 bases lying between them. CDR1 is MNHEY and CDR2 is SVGAGI in the germline V gene. The CDR3 sequence: CASRKPTSEETQYF. CDR3 in DNA: TGTGCCAGCAGGAAACCTACTAGTGAGGAGACCCAGTACTTC.

The V call is TRBV29-1, the J call TRBJ2-1, with 7 bases aligning to TRBD1. This CDR3 spans 13 amino acids. The V and J ends lost 6 bases and 5 bases, in that order; junction bases with no gene match: 7. The germline CDR1 and CDR2 sequences are SQVTM and ANQGSEA. CDR3 protein: CSVSRQGNNEQFF. For the CDR3, the DNA is TGCAGCGTCTCCCGACAGGGCAACAATGAGCAGTTCTTC.

The chain recombines TRBV4-1 with TRBJ2-1, with 10 bases lining up with TRBD2. V shed 0 bases, J shed 4 bases, and the junction held 6 bases outside the gene matches. CDR3 length equals 17 residues. Germline loops: CDR1 MGHRA, CDR2 YSYEKL. CDR3 protein: CASSQERAGGLYNEQFF. CDR3 bases: TGCGCCAGCAGCCAAGAACGAGCGGGGGGGCTATACAATGAGCAGTTCTTC.

This clone has only one observation. The chain uses TRBV7-6 and TRBJ1-6, with D maybe TRBD1 (5 bases). The CDR3 has 16 residues. Trimming stripped 4 bases from V and 3 bases from J, with 13 bases between. Germline V CDR1 and CDR2: SGHVS, FNYEAQ. The CDR3 nucleotides are TGTGCCAGCAGCTCCAAAAGGGGTCTCTATAATTCACCCCTCCACTTT. It codes for CASSSKRGLYNSPLHF.

The CDR3 loop is CASRGRFGREGENEQFF. CDR3 sequence (DNA): TGTGCCAGCAGGGGCCGTTTCGGGCGGGAGGGCGAAAATGAGCAGTTCTTC. The chain is built from TRBV2 and TRBJ2-1; the match to TRBD2 covers 9 bases. Germline V gene sequence: CDR1 SNHLY, CDR2 FYNNEI. V was pared by 6 bases and J by 7 bases, with 16 bases of the junction left unmatched. The CDR3 is made up of 17 amino acids.

This sequence joins TRBV4-1 and TRBJ1-4; 10 bases align to TRBD1. The CDR3 spans 15 residues. The V gene's germline CDR1 is MGHRA and CDR2 YSYEKL. Trimming cost V 4 bases and J 10 bases; bases outside gene matches: 9. This CDR3 reads CASSLPRDRGGKLFF. The CDR3, as DNA: TGCGCCAGCAGCCTCCCCCGGGACAGGGGAGGAAAACTGTTTTTT.

This chain links TRBV12-5 with TRBJ2-5, with D perhaps TRBD1 (5 bases). V was clipped by 4 bases and J by 2 bases, with 8 bases between them. This CDR3 spans 13 amino acids. Germline assignment: CDR1 LGHNT and CDR2 FRNRAP. The chain's CDR3 is CASGSTVQETQYF. DNA for the CDR3: TGTGCTAGTGGTTCGACAGTACAAGAGACCCAGTACTTC.

This clone was observed a single time. The chain joins TRBV5-1 to TRBJ1-5; D is unresolved. Trimming shortened V by 4 bases and J by 9 bases, and 17 bases separated the two germline ends. CDR1 is SGHRS, CDR2 YFSETQ, per germline. The CDR3 covers 14 residues. The chain's CDR3 is CASSPDIGERPQHF. CDR3 DNA: TGCGCCAGCAGCCCGGATATCGGTGAGCGGCCCCAGCATTTT.

This clone showed up just a few times. The genes are TRBV7-6 and TRBJ2-1; TRBD2 matches at 8 bases. The germline CDR1 and CDR2 sequences are SGHVS and FNYEAQ. The CDR3 totals 13 residues. V was pared by 8 bases and J by 5 bases, with 5 bases of the junction left unmatched. For the CDR3, the DNA is TGTGCCAGCGTTACTAGCGGTAACAATGAGCAGTTCTTC. Its protein product is CASVTSGNNEQFF.

The rearrangement uses TRBV9 and TRBJ1-4; TRBD1 agrees at 10 bases. Germline values: CDR1 SGDLS, CDR2 YYNGEE. The ends lost 4 bases at V and 7 bases at J; junction bases unmatched: 13. The CDR3 is 17 residues long. CDR3 loop: CASSPRGTGVGVEKLFF. The DNA for the CDR3 is TGTGCCAGCAGCCCGAGGGGGACAGGGGTGGGGGTTGAAAAACTGTTTTTT.

The chain uses TRBV7-9 and TRBJ1-5; 7 bases fit TRBD1. CDR1 is SEHNR, CDR2 FQNEAQ, per germline (reference sequence). Trimming took 5 bases from V and 2 from J; bases not matched to a gene: 3. CDR3 length: 14 residues. CDR3 nucleotides: TGTGCCAGCAGCGCCGGGACAGGCAATCAGCCCCAGCATTTT. This translates into CASSAGTGNQPQHF.

The chain carries TRBV7-2 and TRBJ1-1; D is perhaps TRBD1 (5 bases). The CDR3 is 13 residues long. Germline loops: CDR1 SGHTA, CDR2 FQGNSA. V lost 5 bases and J lost 1, with 8 bases in between. CDR3 DNA sequence: TGTGCCAGCAGCGGCCAGGGGAACACTGAAGCTTTCTTT. It specifies CASSGQGNTEAFF.

V gene TRBV25-1 combines with J gene TRBJ2-1; no clear D. Trimming shortened V by 3 bases and J by 6 bases, and 12 bases separated the two germline ends. The CDR3 runs 14 residues. From germline, CDR1 is MGHDK and CDR2 SYGVNS. CDR3 residues: CASSDDPNPNEQFF. The DNA for the CDR3 is TGTGCCAGCAGTGACGATCCTAACCCCAATGAGCAGTTCTTC.

This chain uses TRBV25-1 with TRBJ1-1; possible D gene TRBD1, 5 bases. This CDR3 spans 15 amino acids. Trimming shortened V by 6 bases and J by 0 bases, and 14 bases separated the two germline ends. Germline V gene lookup returns CDR1 MGHDK and CDR2 SYGVNS. The CDR3 nucleotides read TGTGCCAGCAGCGCGTCCAGGGTCTTGAACACTGAAGCTTTCTTT. It is translated as CASSASRVLNTEAFF.

The V gene is TRBV27, the J gene TRBJ1-2; a possible D gene is TRBD1 (6 bases). Germline-derived CDR1 and CDR2 are MNHEY and SMNVEV (reference sequence). Trimming took off 3 bases at V and 0 bases at J, with 11 bases between the two ends. The CDR3 runs to 15 residues. CDR3 nucleotides: TGTGCCAGCAGTTTCTACAGGGCCTCTAACTATGGCTACACCTTC. Translation gives CASSFYRASNYGYTF.

In this sample, this clone turned up a few times. The V and J genes are TRBV30 and TRBJ1-3; D is uncertain. The germline V gene encodes CDR1 GTSNPN and CDR2 SVGIG (reference sequence). The germline V and J ends were trimmed by 0 bases and 7 bases, with 4 bases remaining between them. This CDR3 contains 11 residues. The CDR3 sequence: CAWSVANTIYF. CDR3 DNA: TGTGCCTGGAGTGTAGCGAACACCATATATTTT.

The rearrangement links TRBV25-1 to TRBJ1-2; D is ambiguous. The ends were cut back, 3 bases at V and 0 bases at J, with 17 bases in the middle. CDR3 length equals 17 residues. CDR1 is MGHDK and CDR2 is SYGVNS in the germline V gene. The CDR3 sequence: CASSDGGSREANYGYTF. The DNA of the CDR3 is TGTGCCAGCAGTGATGGAGGGTCTAGGGAAGCTAACTATGGCTACACCTTC.